This is a list of T cell receptor beta chains from one sample in a study of OX40 agonist ivuxolimab in advanced cancers. Sequencing was performed with immunoSEQ multiplex PCR; in TCRdb, only in-frame clones are kept and a portion is missing. The data hold approximately 80,000 clones, with about 90% observed a single time. The material sequenced was CD4+ or CD8+ T cells sorted from blood, taken in a trial of the OX40 agonist ivuxolimab. These receptors were taken from an adult with an advanced solid tumor such as melanoma, head and neck, liver or kidney cancer. Both conserved end residues are part of each CDR3. D genes are given only for firm matches. A clone size is listed for some rows: how often the clone was seen (once, few, many), or a class if it is expanded.

clone_size	j_call	v_call	d_call	cdr3_nt	cdr3_aa
NA	TRBJ1-2	TRBV9	TRBD1	TGTGCCAGCAGCGGTCAGGGGGCACGCACCTTC	CASSGQGARTF
NA	TRBJ2-1	TRBV5-1	TRBD2	TGCGCCAGCAGCCCCGGGACTAGGTCGTTGAATGAGCAGTTCTTC	CASSPGTRSLNEQFF
NA	TRBJ2-4	TRBV6-5	NA	TGTGCCAGCAGTTACCGGGGTACAGACATTCAGTACTTC	CASSYRGTDIQYF
NA	TRBJ2-7	TRBV9	NA	TGTGCCAGCAGCGAGGCGGGCAGGGGTTACGAGCAGTACTTC	CASSEAGRGYEQYF
NA	TRBJ2-5	TRBV28	TRBD1	TGTGCCAGCGGAAAACAGGGGCAGGAGACCCAGTACTTC	CASGKQGQETQYF
NA	TRBJ2-5	TRBV5-1	NA	TGCGCCAGCAGCTTACATGGAGCCCCAGAGACCCAGTACTTC	CASSLHGAPETQYF
NA	TRBJ2-3	TRBV2	NA	TGTGCCATGTACGAGGACATTCACACAGATACGCAGTATTTT	CAMYEDIHTDTQYF
NA	TRBJ1-5	TRBV18	TRBD1	TGTGCCAGCTCACCGGGACAGGGTCCCCCCCAGCATTTT	CASSPGQGPPQHF
NA	TRBJ2-3	TRBV27	NA	TGTGCCAGCAGGGGCCGCGCAGATACGCAGTATTTT	CASRGRADTQYF
NA	TRBJ1-1	TRBV4-1	TRBD1	TGCGCCAGCAGCCAAAGGACAGGGTCCCAGAGGACTGAAGCTTTCTTT	CASSQRTGSQRTEAFF
NA	TRBJ1-1	TRBV28	NA	TGTGCCAACAGTTTGACCCTCAACACTGAAGCTTTCTTT	CANSLTLNTEAFF
NA	TRBJ2-5	TRBV6-6	NA	TGTGCCAGCAGGAGAATGGAAGAGACCCAGTACTTC	CASRRMEETQYF
few	TRBJ2-3	TRBV7-2	NA	TGTGCCAGCAGCTTAGTCCCGGTGAGCACAGATACGCAGTATTTT	CASSLVPVSTDTQYF
NA	TRBJ2-4	TRBV19	TRBD1	TGTGCCAGTAGGGGGACAGGGTTAAAAAACATTCAGTACTTC	CASRGTGLKNIQYF